The clone carrying this T cell receptor beta chain was found a few times. Antigen specificity is unknown. Germline V gives CDR1 SNHLY, CDR2 FYNNEI. Trimming cost V 8 bases and J 2 bases, with 13 bases left between them. The CDR3 runs 13 residues. This sample is part of a study of T cell repertoires in cytomegalovirus infection. Across the whole study: CMV infection and matching HLA type were both indicated by public TCR beta signatures.

TCRdb recomputed calls from the reads with MiXCR, one row per CDR3 protein. The sample consists of approximately 500,000 distinct CDR3 sequences, about 15% of them appearing once. General study points: CMV-specific HLA-C-restricted TCR beta clonotypes dominated the ex vivo response. People with CMV and the relevant HLA were identified by cumulative public TCR beta family frequency.

The sequenced sample was CD8+ T cells from PBMCs. The clonotype comes from a human donor in good health (CMV status not recorded). Some clones in this sample may be carry-over from other donors' samples. The chain is built from TRBV2 and TRBJ2-7; maybe TRBD1 (6 bases). CDR3 region: CASRDRSPYEQYF. The CDR3 nucleotides are TGTGCCAGCCGAGACAGGTCTCCCTACGAGCAGTACTTC.